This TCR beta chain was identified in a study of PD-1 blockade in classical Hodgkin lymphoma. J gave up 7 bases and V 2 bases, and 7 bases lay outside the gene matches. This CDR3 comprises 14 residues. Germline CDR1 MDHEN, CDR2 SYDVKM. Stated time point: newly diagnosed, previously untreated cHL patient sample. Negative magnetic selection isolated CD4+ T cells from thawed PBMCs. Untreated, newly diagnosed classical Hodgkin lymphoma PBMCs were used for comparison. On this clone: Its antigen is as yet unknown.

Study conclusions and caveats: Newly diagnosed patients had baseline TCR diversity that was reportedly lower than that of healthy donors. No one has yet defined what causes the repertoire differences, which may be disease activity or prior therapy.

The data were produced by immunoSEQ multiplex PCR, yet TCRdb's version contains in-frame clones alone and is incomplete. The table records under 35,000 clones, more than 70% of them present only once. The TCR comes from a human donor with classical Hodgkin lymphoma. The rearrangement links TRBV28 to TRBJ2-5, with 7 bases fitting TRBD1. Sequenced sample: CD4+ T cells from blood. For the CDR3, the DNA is TGTGCCAGCAGTTTACCACAGGGGTACGGGACCCAGTACTTC. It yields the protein CASSLPQGYGTQYF.